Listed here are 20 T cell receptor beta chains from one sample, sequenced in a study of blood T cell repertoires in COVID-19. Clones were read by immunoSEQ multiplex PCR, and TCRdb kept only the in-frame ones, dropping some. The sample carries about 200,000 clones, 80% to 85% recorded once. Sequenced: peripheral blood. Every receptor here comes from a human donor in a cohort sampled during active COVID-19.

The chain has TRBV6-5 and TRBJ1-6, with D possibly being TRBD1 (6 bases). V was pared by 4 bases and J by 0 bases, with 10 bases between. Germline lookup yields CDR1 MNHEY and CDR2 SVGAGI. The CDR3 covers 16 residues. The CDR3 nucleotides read TGTGCCAGCAGTTCACAGGGTAGCTCCTATAATTCACCCCTCCACTTT. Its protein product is CASSSQGSSYNSPLHF.

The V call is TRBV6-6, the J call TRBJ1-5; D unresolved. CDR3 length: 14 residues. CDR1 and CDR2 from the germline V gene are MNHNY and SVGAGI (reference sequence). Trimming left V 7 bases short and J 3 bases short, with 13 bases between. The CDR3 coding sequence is TGTGCCAGCACCACCCTAGCGTTCAATCAGCCCCAGCATTTT. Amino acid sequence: CASTTLAFNQPQHF.

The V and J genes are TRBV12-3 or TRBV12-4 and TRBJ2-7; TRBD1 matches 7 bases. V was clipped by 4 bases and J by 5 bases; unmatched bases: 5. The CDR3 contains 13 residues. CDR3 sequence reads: CASSSTGLHEQYF. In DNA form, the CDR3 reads TGTGCCAGCAGTTCGACAGGGCTGCACGAGCAGTACTTC.

The CDR3 here is CASSLVGGEAFF. CDR3 nucleotides: TGTGCCAGCAGCTTAGTGGGAGGGGAAGCTTTCTTT. The chain links TRBV7-2 to TRBJ1-1; D gene uncertain. Trimming cost V 1 base and J 8 bases, with 8 bases left between them. The germline V gene encodes CDR1 SGHTA and CDR2 FQGNSA. This CDR3 region has 12 residues.

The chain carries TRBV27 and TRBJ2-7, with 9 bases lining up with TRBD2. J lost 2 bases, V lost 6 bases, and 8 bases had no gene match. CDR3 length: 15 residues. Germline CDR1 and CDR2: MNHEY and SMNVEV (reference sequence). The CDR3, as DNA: TGTGCCAGCAGCATCACTAGCGGGTCTACCTACGAGCAGTACTTC. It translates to CASSITSGSTYEQYF.

The CDR3 DNA follows: TGCAGCGCTTCCCGACAGGGTCACACTGAAGCTTTCTTT. As protein: CSASRQGHTEAFF. The chain recombines TRBV29-1 with TRBJ1-1; 7 bases line up with TRBD1. The CDR3 loop spans 13 amino acids. Losses at the gene ends were 7 bases for V and 3 bases for J; bases not matched to a gene: 8. Germline lookup yields CDR1 SQVTM and CDR2 ANQGSEA.

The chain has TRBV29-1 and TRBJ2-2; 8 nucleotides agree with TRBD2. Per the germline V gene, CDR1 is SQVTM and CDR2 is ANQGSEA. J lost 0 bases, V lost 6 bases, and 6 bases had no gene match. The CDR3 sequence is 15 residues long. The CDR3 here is CSVSTGGANTGELFF. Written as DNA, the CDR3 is TGCAGCGTCTCCACGGGAGGGGCGAACACCGGGGAGCTGTTTTTT.

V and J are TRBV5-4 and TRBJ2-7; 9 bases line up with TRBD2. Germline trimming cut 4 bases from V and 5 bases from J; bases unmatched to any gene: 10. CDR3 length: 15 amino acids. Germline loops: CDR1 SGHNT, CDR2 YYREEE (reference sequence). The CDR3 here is CASSPDVAGVHEQYF. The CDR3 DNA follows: TGTGCCAGCAGCCCGGATGTAGCGGGAGTCCACGAGCAGTACTTC.

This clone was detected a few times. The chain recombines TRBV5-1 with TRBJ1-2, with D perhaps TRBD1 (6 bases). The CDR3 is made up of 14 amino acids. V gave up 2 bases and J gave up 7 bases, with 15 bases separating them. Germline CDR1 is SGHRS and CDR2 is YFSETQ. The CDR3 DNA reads TGCGCCAGCAGCTTCGACAGGCCCAGAGGTGGCTACACCTTC. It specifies CASSFDRPRGGYTF.

The CDR3 DNA sequence: TGTGCCAGCAGCTTGGGTCTAGCGGGGACTACCACAGATACGCAGTATTTT. Translating gives CASSLGLAGTTTDTQYF. V gene TRBV5-6 combines with J gene TRBJ2-3, with TRBD2 matching over 9 bases. Unmatched junction bases numbered 7, after V lost 0 bases and J lost 2 bases. The CDR3 length is 17 residues. Germline CDR1 SGHDT, CDR2 YYEEEE.

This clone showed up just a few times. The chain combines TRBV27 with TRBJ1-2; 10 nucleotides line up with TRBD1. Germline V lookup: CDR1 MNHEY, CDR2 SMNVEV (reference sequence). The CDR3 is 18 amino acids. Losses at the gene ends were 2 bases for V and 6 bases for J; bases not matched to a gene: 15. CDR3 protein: CASSLNGQGVSFWDGYTF. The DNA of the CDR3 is TGTGCCAGCAGTTTAAACGGACAGGGGGTATCGTTCTGGGATGGCTACACCTTC.

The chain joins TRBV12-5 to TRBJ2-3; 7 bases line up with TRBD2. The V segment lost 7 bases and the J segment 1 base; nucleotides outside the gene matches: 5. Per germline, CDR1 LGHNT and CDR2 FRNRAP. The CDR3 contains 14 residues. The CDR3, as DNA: TGTGCTAGTGCCGGGGCGGGGGGCACAGATACGCAGTATTTT. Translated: CASAGAGGTDTQYF.

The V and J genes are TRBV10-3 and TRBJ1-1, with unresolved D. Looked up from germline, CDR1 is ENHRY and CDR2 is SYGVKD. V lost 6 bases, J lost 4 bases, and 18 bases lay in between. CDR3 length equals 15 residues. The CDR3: CAISEGRGWSTEAFF. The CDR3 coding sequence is TGTGCCATCAGCGAGGGTAGAGGTTGGAGCACTGAAGCTTTCTTT.

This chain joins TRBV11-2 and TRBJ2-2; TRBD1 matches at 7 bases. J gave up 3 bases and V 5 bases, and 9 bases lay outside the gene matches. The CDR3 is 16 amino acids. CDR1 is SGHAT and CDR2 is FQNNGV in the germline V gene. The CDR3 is CASSHPETGHTGELFF. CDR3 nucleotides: TGTGCCAGCAGCCATCCAGAGACAGGGCACACCGGGGAGCTGTTTTTT.

The CDR3 DNA reads TGTGCCAGCAGTTCCGGGAACGTAGGCGGAGGCTACACCTTC. Translated, it gives CASSSGNVGGGYTF. The genes are TRBV6-2 or TRBV6-3 and TRBJ1-2; D is unclear. The CDR3 covers 14 residues. The germline V and J ends were trimmed by 4 bases and 8 bases, with 17 bases remaining between them. The germline V gene encodes CDR1 MNHEY and CDR2 SVGEGT.

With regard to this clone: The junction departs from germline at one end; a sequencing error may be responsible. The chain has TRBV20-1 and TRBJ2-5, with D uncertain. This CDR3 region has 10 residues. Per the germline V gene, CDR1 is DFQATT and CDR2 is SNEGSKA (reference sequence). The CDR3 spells CSALREAQYF. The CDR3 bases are TGCAGTGCTCTAAGAGAGGCCCAGTACTTC.

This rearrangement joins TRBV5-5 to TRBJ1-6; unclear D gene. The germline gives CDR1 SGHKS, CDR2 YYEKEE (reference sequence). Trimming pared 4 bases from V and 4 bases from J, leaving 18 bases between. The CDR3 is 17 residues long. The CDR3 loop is CASSPRDQSSYNSPLHF. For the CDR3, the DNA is TGTGCCAGCAGCCCCCGGGATCAGAGTTCTTATAATTCACCCCTCCACTTT.

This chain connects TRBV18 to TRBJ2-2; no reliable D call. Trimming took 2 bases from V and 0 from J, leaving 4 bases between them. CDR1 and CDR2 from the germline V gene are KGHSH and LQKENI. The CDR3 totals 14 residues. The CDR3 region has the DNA TGTGCCAGCTCACCAGAGCCGAACACCGGGGAGCTGTTTTTT. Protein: CASSPEPNTGELFF.

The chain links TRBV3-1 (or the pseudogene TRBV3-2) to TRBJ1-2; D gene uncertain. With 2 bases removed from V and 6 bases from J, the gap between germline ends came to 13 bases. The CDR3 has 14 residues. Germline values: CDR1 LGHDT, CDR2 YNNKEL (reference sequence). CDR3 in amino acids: CASSQNRQVDGYTF. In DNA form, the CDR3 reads TGTGCCAGCAGCCAAAACCGGCAGGTTGATGGCTACACCTTC.

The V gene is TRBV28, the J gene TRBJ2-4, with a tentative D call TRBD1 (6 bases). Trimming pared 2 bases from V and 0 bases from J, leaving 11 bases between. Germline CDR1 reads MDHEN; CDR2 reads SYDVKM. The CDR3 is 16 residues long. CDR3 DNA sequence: TGTGCCAGCAGTTTACCCGGACAGTTAGCCAAAAACATTCAGTACTTC. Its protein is CASSLPGQLAKNIQYF.